The count of the clone carrying this TCR beta chain is one. In germline, CDR1 is MGHRA, CDR2 YSYEKL. The CDR3 has 16 amino acids. After removal of 2 bases from V and 2 bases from J, the junction contained 7 bases not matched to a gene. This specimen comes from a study of blood T cell repertoires in COVID-19. Study at large: The United States, Italy and Spain provided the acute and convalescent COVID-19 samples. PBMCs, B-cell-depleted T cells, or T cells were the source of the cDNA or gDNA that made up the material.

Sequencing used immunoSEQ multiplex PCR; TCRdb keeps in-frame clones, though not all of them. The data hold about 670,000 clones, with 85% to 90% observed a single time. This chain connects TRBV4-1 to TRBJ2-5; 8 bases are a match to TRBD2. This TCR was sampled from a woman younger than 30 with acute or convalescent COVID-19. The sequenced sample was peripheral blood. CDR3 loop: CASSQSIAGGQETQYF. The CDR3 coding sequence is TGCGCCAGCAGCCAAAGTATCGCGGGGGGACAAGAGACCCAGTACTTC.